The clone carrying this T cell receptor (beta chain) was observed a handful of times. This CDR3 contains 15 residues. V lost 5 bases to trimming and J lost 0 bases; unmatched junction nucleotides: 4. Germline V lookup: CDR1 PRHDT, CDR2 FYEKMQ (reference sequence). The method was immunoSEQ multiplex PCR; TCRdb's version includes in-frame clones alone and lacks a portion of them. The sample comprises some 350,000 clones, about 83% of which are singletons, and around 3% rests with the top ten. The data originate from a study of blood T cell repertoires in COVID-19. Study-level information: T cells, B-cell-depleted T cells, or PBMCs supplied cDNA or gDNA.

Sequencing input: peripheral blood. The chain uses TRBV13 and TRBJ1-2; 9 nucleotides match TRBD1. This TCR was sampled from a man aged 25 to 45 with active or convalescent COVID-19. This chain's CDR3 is CASSRGDRANYGYTF. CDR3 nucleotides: TGTGCCAGCAGCAGGGGGGACAGGGCTAACTATGGCTACACCTTC. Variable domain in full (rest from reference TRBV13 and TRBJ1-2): AAGVIQSPRHLIKEKRETATLKCYPIPRHDTVYWYQQGPGQDPQFLISFYEKMQSDKGSIPDRFSAQQFSDYHSELNMSSLELGDSALYFCASSRGDRANYGYTFGSGTRLTVV.